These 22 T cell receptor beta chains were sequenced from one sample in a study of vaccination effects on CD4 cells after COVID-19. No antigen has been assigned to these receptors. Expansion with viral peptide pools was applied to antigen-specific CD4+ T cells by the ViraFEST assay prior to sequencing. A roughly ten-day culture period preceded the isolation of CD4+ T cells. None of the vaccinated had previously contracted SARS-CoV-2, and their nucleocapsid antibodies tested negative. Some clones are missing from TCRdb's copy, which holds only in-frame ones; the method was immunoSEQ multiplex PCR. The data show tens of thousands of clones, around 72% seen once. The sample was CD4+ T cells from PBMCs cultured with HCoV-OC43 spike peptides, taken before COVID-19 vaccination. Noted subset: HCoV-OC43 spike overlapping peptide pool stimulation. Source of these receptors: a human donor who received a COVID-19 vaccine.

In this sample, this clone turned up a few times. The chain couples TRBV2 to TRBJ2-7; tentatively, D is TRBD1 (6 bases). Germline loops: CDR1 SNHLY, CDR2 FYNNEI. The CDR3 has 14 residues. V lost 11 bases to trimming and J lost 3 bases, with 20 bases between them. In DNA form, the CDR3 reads TGTGCCGTCCCCCACTCCTCAGGGGACTACGAGCAGTACGTC. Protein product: CAVPHSSGDYEQYV.

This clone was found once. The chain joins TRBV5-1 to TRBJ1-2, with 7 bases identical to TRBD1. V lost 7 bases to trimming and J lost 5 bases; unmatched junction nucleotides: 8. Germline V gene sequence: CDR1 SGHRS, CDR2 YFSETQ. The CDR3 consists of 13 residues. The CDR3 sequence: CASSQTGNYGYTF. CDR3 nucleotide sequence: TGCGCCAGCTCCCAGACAGGGAATTATGGCTACACCTTC.

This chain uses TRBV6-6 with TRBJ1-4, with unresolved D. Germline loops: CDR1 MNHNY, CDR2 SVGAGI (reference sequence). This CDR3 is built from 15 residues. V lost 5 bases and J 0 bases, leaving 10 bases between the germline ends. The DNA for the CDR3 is TGTGCCAGCAGTCCGCCTGGGGCAACTAATGAAAAACTGTTTTTT. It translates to CASSPPGATNEKLFF.

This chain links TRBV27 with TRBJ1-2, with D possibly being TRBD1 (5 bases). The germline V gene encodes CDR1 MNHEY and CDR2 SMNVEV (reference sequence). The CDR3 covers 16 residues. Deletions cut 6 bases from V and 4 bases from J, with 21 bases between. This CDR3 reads CASSFNPTWGPYGYTF. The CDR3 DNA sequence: TGTGCCAGCAGCTTCAACCCTACCTGGGGACCCTATGGCTACACCTTC.

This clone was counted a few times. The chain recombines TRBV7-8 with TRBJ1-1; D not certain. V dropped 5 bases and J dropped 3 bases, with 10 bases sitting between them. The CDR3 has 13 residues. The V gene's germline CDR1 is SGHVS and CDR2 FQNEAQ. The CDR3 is CASSPQTYTEAFF. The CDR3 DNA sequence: TGTGCCAGCAGCCCTCAGACCTACACTGAAGCTTTCTTT.

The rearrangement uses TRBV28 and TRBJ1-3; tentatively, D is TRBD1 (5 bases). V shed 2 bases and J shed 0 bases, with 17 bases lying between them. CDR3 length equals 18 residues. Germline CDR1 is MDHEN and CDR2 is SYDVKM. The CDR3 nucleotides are TGTGCCAGCAGTTTAGTCGGTGGGGCGTCGTTCTCTGGAAACACCATATATTTT. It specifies CASSLVGGASFSGNTIYF.

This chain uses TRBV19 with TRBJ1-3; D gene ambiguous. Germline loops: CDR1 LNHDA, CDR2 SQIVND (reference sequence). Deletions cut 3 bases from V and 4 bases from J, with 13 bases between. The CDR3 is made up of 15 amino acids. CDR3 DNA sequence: TGTGCCAGTAGTATTAGCGGTACTCGCGGAAACACCATATATTTT. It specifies CASSISGTRGNTIYF.

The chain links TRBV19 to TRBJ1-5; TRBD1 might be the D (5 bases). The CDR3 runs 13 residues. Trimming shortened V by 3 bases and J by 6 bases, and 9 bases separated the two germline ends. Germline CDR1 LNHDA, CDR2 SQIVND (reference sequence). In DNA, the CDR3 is TGTGCCAGTAGTATGCAGGGTGGTCAGCCCCAGCATTTT. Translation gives CASSMQGGQPQHF.

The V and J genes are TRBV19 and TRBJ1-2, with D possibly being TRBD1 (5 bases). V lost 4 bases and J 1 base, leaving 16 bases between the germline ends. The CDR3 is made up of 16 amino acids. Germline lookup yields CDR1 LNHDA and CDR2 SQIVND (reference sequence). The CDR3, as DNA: TGTGCCAGTAGTACTCTTTCCAGGGAGAGTAACTATGGCTACACCTTC. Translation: CASSTLSRESNYGYTF. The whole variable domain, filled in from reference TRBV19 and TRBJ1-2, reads DGGITQSPKYLFRKEGQNVTLSCEQNLNHDAMYWYRQDPGQGLRLIYYSQIVNDFQKGDIAEGYSVSREKKESFPLTVTSAQKNPTAFYLCASSTLSRESNYGYTFGSGTRLTVV.

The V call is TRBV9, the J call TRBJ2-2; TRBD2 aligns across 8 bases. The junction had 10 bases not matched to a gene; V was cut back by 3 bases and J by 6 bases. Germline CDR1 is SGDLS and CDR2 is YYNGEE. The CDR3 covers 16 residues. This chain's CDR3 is CASSAKAGGRSGELFF. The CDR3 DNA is TGTGCCAGCAGCGCAAAGGCGGGGGGTCGCTCCGGGGAGCTGTTTTTT. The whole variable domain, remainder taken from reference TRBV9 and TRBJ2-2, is DSGVTQTPKHLITATGQRVTLRCSPRSGDLSVYWYQQSLDQGLQFLIQYYNGEERAKGNILERFSAQQFPDLHSELNLSSLELGDSALYFCASSAKAGGRSGELFFGEGSRLTVL.

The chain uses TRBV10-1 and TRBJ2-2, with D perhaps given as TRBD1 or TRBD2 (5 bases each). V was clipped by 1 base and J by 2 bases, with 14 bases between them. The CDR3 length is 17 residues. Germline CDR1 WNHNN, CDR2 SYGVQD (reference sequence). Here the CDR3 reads CASSEWGTSGNTGELFF. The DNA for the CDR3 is TGCGCCAGCAGTGAGTGGGGGACGTCAGGAAACACCGGGGAGCTGTTTTTT.

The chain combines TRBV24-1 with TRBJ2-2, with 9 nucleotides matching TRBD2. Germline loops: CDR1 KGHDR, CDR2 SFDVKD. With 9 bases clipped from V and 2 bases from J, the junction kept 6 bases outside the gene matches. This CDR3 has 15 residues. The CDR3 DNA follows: TGTGCCACCGGTCGAGCGGGGGGAAACACCGGGGAGCTGTTTTTT. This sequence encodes CATGRAGGNTGELFF.

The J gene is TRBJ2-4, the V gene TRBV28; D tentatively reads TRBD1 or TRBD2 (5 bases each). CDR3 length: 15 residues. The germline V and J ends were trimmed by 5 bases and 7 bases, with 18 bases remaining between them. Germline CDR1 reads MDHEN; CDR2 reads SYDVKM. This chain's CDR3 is CASSPLDGEGNIQYF. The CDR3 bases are TGTGCCAGCAGTCCTCTCGACGGAGAGGGGAACATTCAGTACTTC.

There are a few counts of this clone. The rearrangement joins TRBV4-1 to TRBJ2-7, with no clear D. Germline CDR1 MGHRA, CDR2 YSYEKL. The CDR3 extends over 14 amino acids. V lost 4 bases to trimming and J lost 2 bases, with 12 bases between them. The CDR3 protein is CASSRSDGAYEQYV. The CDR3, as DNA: TGCGCCAGCAGCCGCTCGGACGGTGCCTACGAGCAGTACGTC.

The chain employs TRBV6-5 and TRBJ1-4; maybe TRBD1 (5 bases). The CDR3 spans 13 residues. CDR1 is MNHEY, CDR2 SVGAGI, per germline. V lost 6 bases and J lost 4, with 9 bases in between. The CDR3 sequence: CASRGDGNEKLFF. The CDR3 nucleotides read TGTGCCAGCAGGGGGGACGGTAATGAAAAACTGTTTTTT.

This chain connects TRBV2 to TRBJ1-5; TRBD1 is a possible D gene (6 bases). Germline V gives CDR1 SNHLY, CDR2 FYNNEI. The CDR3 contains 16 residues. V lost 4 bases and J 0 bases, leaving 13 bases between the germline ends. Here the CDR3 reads CASSGRQDYSNQPQHF. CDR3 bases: TGTGCCAGCAGTGGGCGACAGGATTATAGCAATCAGCCCCAGCATTTT.

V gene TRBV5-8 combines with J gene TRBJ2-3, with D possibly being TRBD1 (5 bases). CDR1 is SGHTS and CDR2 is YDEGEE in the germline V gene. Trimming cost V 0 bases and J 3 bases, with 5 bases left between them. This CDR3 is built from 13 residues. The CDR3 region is CASSLAGTDTQYF. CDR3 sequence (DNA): TGTGCCAGCAGCTTGGCAGGGACAGATACGCAGTATTTT. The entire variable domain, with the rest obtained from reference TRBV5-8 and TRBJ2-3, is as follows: EAGVTQSPTHLIKTRGQQATLRCSPISGHTSVYWYQQALGLGLQFLLWYDEGEERNRGNFPPRFSGRQFPNYSSELNVNALELEDSALYLCASSLAGTDTQYFGPGTRLTVL.

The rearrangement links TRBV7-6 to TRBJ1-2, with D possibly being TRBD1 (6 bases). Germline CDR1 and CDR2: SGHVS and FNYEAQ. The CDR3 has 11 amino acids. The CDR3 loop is CVAGAGSGYTF. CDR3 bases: TGTGTAGCAGGGGCCGGGAGTGGCTACACCTTC.

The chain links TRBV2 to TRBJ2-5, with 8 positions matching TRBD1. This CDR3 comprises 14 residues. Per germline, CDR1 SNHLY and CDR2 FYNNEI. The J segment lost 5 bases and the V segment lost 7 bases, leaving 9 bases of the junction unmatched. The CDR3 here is CASNPLTGVETQYF. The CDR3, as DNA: TGTGCCAGCAACCCCCTGACAGGGGTGGAGACCCAGTACTTC. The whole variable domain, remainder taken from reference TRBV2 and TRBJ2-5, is EPEVTQTPSHQVTQMGQEVILRCVPISNHLYFYWYRQILGQKVEFLVSFYNNEISEKSEIFDDQFSVERPDGSNFTLKIRSTKLEDSAMYFCASNPLTGVETQYFGPGTRLLVL.

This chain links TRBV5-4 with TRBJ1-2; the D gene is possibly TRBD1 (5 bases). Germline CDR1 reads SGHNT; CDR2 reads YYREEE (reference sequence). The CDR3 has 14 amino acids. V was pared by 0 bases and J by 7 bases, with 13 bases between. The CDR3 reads CASSLGRGIGGYTF. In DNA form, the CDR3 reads TGTGCCAGCAGCTTGGGGAGGGGCATAGGTGGCTACACCTTC.

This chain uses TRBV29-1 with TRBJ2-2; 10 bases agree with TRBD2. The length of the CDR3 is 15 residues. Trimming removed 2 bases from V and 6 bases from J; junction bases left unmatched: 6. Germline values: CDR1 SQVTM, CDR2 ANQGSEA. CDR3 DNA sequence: TGCAGCGTTGAAAGAAGCGGGGGGGCCGCCGGGGAGCTGTTTTTT. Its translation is CSVERSGGAAGELFF.

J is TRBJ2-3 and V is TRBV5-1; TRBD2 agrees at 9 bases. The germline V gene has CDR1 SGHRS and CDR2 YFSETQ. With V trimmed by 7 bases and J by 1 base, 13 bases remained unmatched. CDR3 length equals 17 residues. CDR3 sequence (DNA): TGCGCCAGCGGCCCCACTCCAGCGGGGGGAGGCACAGATACGCAGTATTTT. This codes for CASGPTPAGGGTDTQYF.